This T cell receptor (beta chain) derives from a study of human thymus T cells. The repertoire was sequenced with immunoSEQ multiplex PCR; TCRdb's copy has only in-frame clones and lacks some. This table holds about 43,000 clones, around 93% found once. CDR1 is SGHRS and CDR2 is YFSETQ in the germline V gene. The CDR3 consists of 16 residues. V lost 4 bases and J 5 bases, leaving 21 bases between the germline ends. V is TRBV5-1 and J is TRBJ1-1; a possible D gene is TRBD1 (6 bases). The sample comprised blood. The TCR sequence derives from a girl less than two years old with a congenital heart defect but otherwise immunologically healthy. The CDR3 DNA reads as TGCGCCAGCAGCCTGACAGGAGGGGGAACGGGGACTGAAGCTTTCTTT. This translates into CASSLTGGGTGTEAFF. Based on the CDR3 plus reference TRBV5-1 and TRBJ1-1, the full variable domain is KAGVTQTPRYLIKTRGQQVTLSCSPISGHRSVSWYQQTPGQGLQFLFEYFSETQRNKGNFPGRFSGRQFSNSRSEMNVSTLELGDSALYLCASSLTGGGTGTEAFFGQGTRLTVV.